These T cell receptor beta chains were read from a single sample in a study of shared clonotypes between healthy human individuals. Sequenced by immunoSEQ multiplex PCR; TCRdb stores in-frame clones only, minus some. This repertoire shows roughly 2.6 million clones, just over 90% found once; its top ten account for roughly 0.15%. Sequenced sample: naive CD4+ T cells sorted from blood. These TCRs come from a man between 18 and 29 years old in good health. Each CDR3 is given with its conserved first and last residue. A row's size may be missing; if present it is once, few, many or a size class.

CDR3 length,V gene,clone size,CDR3 protein
13,TRBV18,NA,CASSLGQLNGYTF
13,TRBV6-5,NA,CASGTGENQPQHF
18,TRBV9,once,CASSVDFGQGYSTDTQYF
18,TRBV2,NA,CASSERHMPGRGMTEAFF
14,TRBV18,NA,CASSPSEGPYEQYF
14,TRBV6-1,NA,CASSEVRVNSPLHF
14,TRBV7-9,NA,CASSLDSEAQPQHF
10,TRBV25-1,NA,CASSDHGYTF
14,TRBV5-4,NA,CASSRGRSLYGYTF
14,TRBV7-9,NA,CASSTPTGGDGYTF
15,TRBV10-3,NA,CAISPGTVATDTQYF
17,TRBV14,NA,CASSQISGKSNTGELFF
13,TRBV7-2,once,CASSPGGNQPQHF
13,TRBV19,NA,CASSIRPAGELFF
17,TRBV4-2,NA,CASLTCQPGFDTGELFF
13,TRBV2,NA,CASSMGEGREQYF
17,TRBV19,NA,CASSITGRSPMNTEAFF
13,TRBV4-3,NA,CASSVESGQPQHF
17,TRBV7-9,NA,CASSLGVPGTYTGELFF
13,TRBV29-1,NA,CSVLTGDSDGYTF
17,TRBV18,NA,CASSPPVGSPGTDTQYF
15,TRBV7-3,NA,CASSPKSFQYNEQFF
19,TRBV7-9,NA,CASSLGGWRNRPGTDTQYF
13,TRBV6-6,NA,CASSWGGSDTQYF
16,TRBV4-3,NA,CASSQEGGSGRSPLHF
13,TRBV6-5,few,CASSYLLGEKLFF
15,TRBV18,NA,CASSPLAAVSETQYF
14,TRBV5-4,NA,CASSSGQANYGYTF